The 30 T cell receptor beta chains below were found in one sample sequenced in a study of cytomegalovirus exposure and HLA in healthy donors. PCR primers comprised 60 Vbeta and 13 Jbeta primers. The protocol was immunoSEQ multiplex PCR, while the TCRdb copy is restricted to in-frame clones and leaves out a portion. The sample consists of 110,000 to 150,000 clones, roughly 77% of them appearing once. Sequenced: PBMCs. The source is a female donor in good health and CMV-seronegative.

The gene calls are TRBV2 and TRBJ2-1; TRBD1 matches 8 bases. Germline CDR1 reads SNHLY; CDR2 reads FYNNEI. CDR3 length: 15 amino acids. V was clipped by 6 bases and J by 1 base; unmatched bases: 5. The CDR3 sequence is CASRIDRGSYNEQFF. In nucleotides, the CDR3 is TGTGCCAGCAGGATAGACAGGGGTTCCTACAATGAGCAGTTCTTC.

V usage is TRBV11-2 and J usage is TRBJ2-7; possible D gene TRBD1, 5 bases. The V end lost 0 bases, the J end lost 3 bases, and 12 bases lay between the germline ends. Per the germline V gene, CDR1 is SGHAT and CDR2 is FQNNGV. The length of the CDR3 is 15 residues. CDR3 in amino acids: CASSLERGQGYEQYF. The DNA of the CDR3 is TGTGCCAGCAGCTTAGAACGCGGACAAGGCTACGAGCAGTACTTC.

This chain uses TRBV18 with TRBJ2-7, with D possibly TRBD2 on 5 matching bases. This CDR3 comprises 14 residues. The germline CDR1 and CDR2 sequences are KGHSH and LQKENI. Trimming stripped 2 bases from V and 1 base from J, with 9 bases between. CDR3 residues: CASSPSGSSYEQYF. Written as DNA, the CDR3 is TGTGCCAGCTCACCAAGCGGCAGTTCCTACGAGCAGTACTTC.

The chain joins TRBV7-9 to TRBJ2-6; tentative D call: TRBD2 (7 bases). Trimming cost V 3 bases and J 3 bases, with 15 bases left between them. This CDR3 comprises 17 residues. The germline CDR1 and CDR2 sequences are SEHNR and FQNEAQ (reference sequence). CDR3 coding DNA: TGTGCCAGCAGCTTGGTCGGGGGGCCCGGTGGGGCCAACGTCCTGACTTTC. Protein: CASSLVGGPGGANVLTF.

The chain carries TRBV10-3 and TRBJ2-7; 8 positions match TRBD2. The junction had 6 bases not matched to a gene; V was cut back by 2 bases and J by 3 bases. The CDR3 is 15 amino acids. In germline, CDR1 is ENHRY, CDR2 SYGVKD. The CDR3 loop reads CAISERGGGDYEQYF. CDR3 bases: TGTGCCATCAGTGAGCGGGGGGGCGGGGACTACGAGCAGTACTTC.

The sample holds one count of this clone. The J gene is TRBJ1-4, the V gene TRBV19, with 7 bases aligning to TRBD1. CDR3 length equals 15 residues. V trimming: 5 bases; J trimming: 6 bases; junction bases outside the gene matches: 9. Germline-derived CDR1 and CDR2 are LNHDA and SQIVND (reference sequence). The CDR3: CASSPAAGGHEKLFF. In DNA form, the CDR3 reads TGTGCCAGTAGTCCAGCTGCAGGGGGGCATGAAAAACTGTTTTTT.

This clone was observed once. The gene calls are TRBV30 and TRBJ2-7; 11 bases are shared with TRBD2. From germline, CDR1 is GTSNPN and CDR2 SVGIG (reference sequence). Trimming removed 2 bases from V and 4 bases from J; junction bases left unmatched: 4. The CDR3 has 14 residues. CDR3: CAWSLAGGPYEQYF. The CDR3 DNA is TGTGCCTGGAGTTTAGCGGGAGGGCCTTACGAGCAGTACTTC.

The chain uses TRBV19 and TRBJ1-5; a weak D match, TRBD1 (6 bases). The germline V gene has CDR1 LNHDA and CDR2 SQIVND (reference sequence). The CDR3 is 17 amino acids. Trimming left V 3 bases short and J 0 bases short, with 15 bases between. The CDR3 DNA reads TGTGCCAGTAGTATGCGGAACGGACAGCTTAGCAATCAGCCCCAGCATTTT. Amino acid sequence: CASSMRNGQLSNQPQHF.

The genes are TRBV5-6 and TRBJ1-4; possibly TRBD1 for D (5 bases). Germline CDR1 SGHDT, CDR2 YYEEEE. The CDR3 length is 13 residues. V was trimmed by 1 base and J by 7 bases, leaving 8 bases between them. The CDR3 sequence is CASSLWGGEKLFF. DNA of the CDR3: TGTGCCAGCAGCTTGTGGGGGGGTGAAAAACTGTTTTTT.

This chain links TRBV4-1 with TRBJ2-1; a weak D match, TRBD2 (7 bases). In germline, CDR1 is MGHRA, CDR2 YSYEKL. The V end was cut by 4 bases, the J end by 5 bases, with 15 bases between. This CDR3 is built from 15 residues. The CDR3 nucleotides read TGCGCCAGCAGCCTGCGGGGGCCGGGGGACAATGAGCAGTTCTTC. The encoded protein is CASSLRGPGDNEQFF.

The chain combines TRBV7-9 with TRBJ2-5; 7 positions agree with TRBD2. The J call may be faulty, since TRBJ2-7 better matches the DNA end. From germline, CDR1 is SEHNR and CDR2 FQNEAQ (reference sequence). There are 15 residues in the CDR3. The CDR3 coding sequence is TGTGCCAGCAGCCGCCGGATAGCGGGTTCCTACGAGCAGTACTTC. Amino acids: CASSRRIAGSYEQYF.

The chain uses TRBV7-9 and TRBJ2-2; D not resolved. Germline V gene data show CDR1 as SEHNR and CDR2 as FQNEAQ (reference sequence). The CDR3 length is 14 residues. V lost 1 base and J 1 base, leaving 4 bases between the germline ends. The CDR3 DNA sequence: TGTGCCAGCAGCTTAGGAGGGAACACCGGGGAGCTGTTTTTT. Protein sequence: CASSLGGNTGELFF.

V gene TRBV29-1 combines with J gene TRBJ1-2; D ambiguous. The CDR3 spans 12 residues. Germline CDR1 and CDR2: SQVTM and ANQGSEA. Trimming removed 3 bases at V and 7 bases at J, with 12 bases between. CDR3 coding DNA: TGCAGCGTTGACAAGGGAGAGGGTGGCTACACCTTC. Its translation is CSVDKGEGGYTF. Together with reference TRBV29-1 and TRBJ1-2, the CDR3 gives the full variable domain: SAVISQKPSRDICQRGTSLTIQCQVDSQVTMMFWYRQQPGQSLTLIATANQGSEATYESGFVIDKFPISRPNLTFSTLTVSNMSPEDSSIYLCSVDKGEGGYTFGSGTRLTVV.

V gene TRBV29-1 combines with J gene TRBJ2-1, with TRBD2 identical over 11 bases. Trimming at V came to 7 bases and at J to 3 bases, leaving 14 bases not matched to a gene. The CDR3 covers 17 residues. Looked up from germline, CDR1 is SQVTM and CDR2 is ANQGSEA. The CDR3 DNA is TGCAGCGCCGGGACAGATGGGACTAGCGGCTACTACAATGAGCAGTTCTTC. Encoded protein: CSAGTDGTSGYYNEQFF.

This clone appeared a few times. The chain joins TRBV2 to TRBJ1-1; D not certain. CDR3 length: 13 amino acids. V lost 1 base to trimming and J lost 5 bases, with 8 bases between them. The germline V gene encodes CDR1 SNHLY and CDR2 FYNNEI. This CDR3 reads CASSEEGGTEAFF. The DNA of the CDR3 is TGTGCCAGCAGTGAAGAGGGAGGGACTGAAGCTTTCTTT.

The CDR3 DNA follows: TGTGCCATCAGTGAGTTCCGACAGGGGGGGGAGACCCAGTACTTC. Translated: CAISEFRQGGETQYF. The chain recombines TRBV10-3 with TRBJ2-5; 9 bases are shared with TRBD1. Germline V CDR1 and CDR2: ENHRY, SYGVKD. Losses at the gene ends were 1 base for V and 5 bases for J; bases not matched to a gene: 5. CDR3 size: 15 residues.

This clone appeared a few times. The V gene is TRBV7-2, the J gene TRBJ2-7, with D unresolved. Germline CDR1 reads SGHTA; CDR2 reads FQGNSA. The V and J ends lost 5 bases and 0 bases respectively, with 5 bases between them. CDR3 size: 12 residues. The CDR3 nucleotides are TGTGCCAGCAGCCCCTACTCCTACGAGCAGTACTTC. Protein product: CASSPYSYEQYF.

The V gene is TRBV7-6, the J gene TRBJ2-3; TRBD1 matches 7 bases. V gave up 4 bases and J gave up 0 bases; unmatched junction bases: 7. The CDR3 runs to 16 residues. Germline CDR1 and CDR2: SGHVS and FNYEAQ. The CDR3 coding sequence is TGTGCCAGCAGCTCTCACAGGGGACAAAGCACAGATACGCAGTATTTT. Its protein is CASSSHRGQSTDTQYF.

There are a few counts of this clone. The chain joins TRBV6-1 to TRBJ1-4; no clear D. CDR3 length: 15 residues. Between the trimmed V and J ends, which lost 1 base and 6 bases, there was a span of 12 bases. Germline lookup yields CDR1 MNHNS and CDR2 SASEGT. CDR3 in DNA: TGTGCCAGCAGTGAAGTTCTGGGCTGGGATGAAAAACTGTTTTTT. It translates to CASSEVLGWDEKLFF.

The J gene is TRBJ2-6, the V gene TRBV5-1; 7 bases are shared with TRBD1. Germline CDR1 reads SGHRS; CDR2 reads YFSETQ. The CDR3 consists of 16 residues. J lost 3 bases, V lost 2 bases, and 5 bases had no gene match. CDR3 loop: CASSLQGLYGANVLTF. The DNA for the CDR3 is TGCGCCAGCAGCTTACAGGGGTTGTATGGGGCCAACGTCCTGACTTTC.

The chain recombines TRBV4-3 with TRBJ2-3, with D possibly TRBD2 on 6 matching bases. Per the germline V gene, CDR1 is LGHNA and CDR2 is YSLEER. V lost 0 bases, J lost 5 bases, and 12 bases lay in between. This CDR3 is built from 15 residues. In nucleotides, the CDR3 is TGCGCCAGCAGCCAAGAGAGTGGCGGGGTAGATACGCAGTATTTT. Residues: CASSQESGGVDTQYF.

The table lists this clone with a count of one. This sequence joins TRBV5-6 and TRBJ2-7; D is perhaps TRBD2 (5 bases). The germline V gene encodes CDR1 SGHDT and CDR2 YYEEEE. The CDR3 contains 14 residues. Trimming removed 2 bases from V and 2 bases from J, with 11 bases in between. CDR3 bases: TGTGCCAGCAGCTTTTTCGCCGGGACCTACGAGCAGTACTTC. Translation gives CASSFFAGTYEQYF.

V usage is TRBV9 and J usage is TRBJ2-1, with a weak D call TRBD1 (6 bases). Germline V lookup: CDR1 SGDLS, CDR2 YYNGEE. V lost 0 bases and J 3 bases, leaving 7 bases between the germline ends. This CDR3 has 14 residues. DNA for the CDR3: TGTGCCAGCAGCGTAGAGGGGGACTACAATGAGCAGTTCTTC. Translation: CASSVEGDYNEQFF.

The chain has TRBV7-3 and TRBJ2-2; 10 positions agree with TRBD2. Germline CDR1 is SGHTA and CDR2 is FQGTGA. V was pared by 3 bases and J by 2 bases, with 3 bases of the junction left unmatched. The CDR3 covers 16 residues. CDR3 region: CASSFRTSGNTGELFF. The CDR3 nucleotides read TGTGCCAGCAGCTTTAGGACTAGCGGTAACACCGGGGAGCTGTTTTTT.

This chain links TRBV4-3 with TRBJ2-5; 9 nucleotides align to TRBD1. V was pared by 0 bases and J by 6 bases, with 2 bases of the junction left unmatched. Per germline, CDR1 LGHNA and CDR2 YSLEER. The CDR3 is 14 residues long. The CDR3 reads CASSQEGQGKTQYF. The CDR3 DNA reads TGCGCCAGCAGCCAAGAGGGACAGGGCAAGACCCAGTACTTC.

V and J are TRBV28 and TRBJ1-5; 9 bases are a match to TRBD1. This CDR3 region has 12 residues. The germline gives CDR1 MDHEN, CDR2 SYDVKM. J was trimmed by 7 bases and V by 6 bases; bases with no gene match: 1. The CDR3 protein is CASRDRGQPQHF. DNA of the CDR3: TGTGCCAGCAGGGACAGGGGACAGCCCCAGCATTTT.

The chain uses TRBV2 and TRBJ2-4; TRBD1 might be the D (6 bases). CDR3 length equals 17 residues. CDR1 and CDR2 (germline): SNHLY, FYNNEI. V lost 3 bases to trimming and J lost 2 bases, with 17 bases between them. The CDR3 region is CASSEKGWGLTKNIQYF. CDR3 in DNA: TGTGCCAGCAGTGAGAAAGGGTGGGGGCTCACCAAAAACATTCAGTACTTC.

V usage is TRBV5-1 and J usage is TRBJ1-5; 9 bases match TRBD1. Trimming cost V 0 bases and J 5 bases; bases outside gene matches: 0. The V gene's germline CDR1 is SGHRS and CDR2 YFSETQ. The CDR3 is 14 amino acids. DNA of the CDR3: TGCGCCAGCAGCTTGGGACAGGGGGATCAGCCCCAGCATTTT. This translates into CASSLGQGDQPQHF.

This clone was detected only a few times. The V call is TRBV30, the J call TRBJ2-2, with TRBD2 matching 10 bases. This CDR3 has 15 amino acids. CDR1 and CDR2 from the germline V gene are GTSNPN and SVGIG (reference sequence). The trim removed 2 bases at V and 6 bases at J, leaving 6 bases unmatched. The CDR3: CAWSILAGVAGELFF. As DNA, the CDR3 is TGTGCCTGGAGTATCCTAGCGGGGGTTGCCGGGGAGCTGTTTTTT. The whole variable domain, remainder taken from reference TRBV30 and TRBJ2-2, is SQTIHQWPATLVQPVGSPLSLECTVEGTSNPNLYWYRQAAGRGLQLLFYSVGIGQISSEVPQNLSASRPQDRQFILSSKKLLLSDSGFYLCAWSILAGVAGELFFGEGSRLTVL.

The J gene is TRBJ1-1, the V gene TRBV30; D may be TRBD1 (5 bases). Germline assignment: CDR1 GTSNPN and CDR2 SVGIG (reference sequence). The V and J ends lost 1 base and 3 bases respectively, with 6 bases between them. The CDR3 has 12 residues. CDR3 sequence: CAWSAGDTEAFF. CDR3 DNA sequence: TGTGCCTGGAGTGCGGGGGACACTGAAGCTTTCTTT.